This TCR beta chain is from a study of blood T cell repertoires in COVID-19. Turning to the study itself: Nucleic acid was either cDNA or gDNA, and it came from T cells, B-cell-depleted T cells, or PBMCs.

Assay: immunoSEQ multiplex PCR; the TCRdb copy retains only in-frame clones and omits some. Of about 210,000 clones in the sample, 70% to 90% were seen once. The table lists this clone with a count of one. The CDR3 runs to 15 residues. Between the trimmed V and J ends, which lost 2 bases and 0 bases, there was a span of 8 bases. CDR1 and CDR2 from the germline V gene are KGHSH and LQKENI. The sample consisted of peripheral blood. This TCR was recovered from a woman aged 40 to 50 with acute or convalescent COVID-19. The genes are TRBV18 and TRBJ2-1, with D tentatively TRBD2 (5 bases). CDR3 sequence: CASSPIGSSYNEQFF. DNA of the CDR3: TGTGCCAGCTCACCAATAGGGAGCTCCTACAATGAGCAGTTCTTC.